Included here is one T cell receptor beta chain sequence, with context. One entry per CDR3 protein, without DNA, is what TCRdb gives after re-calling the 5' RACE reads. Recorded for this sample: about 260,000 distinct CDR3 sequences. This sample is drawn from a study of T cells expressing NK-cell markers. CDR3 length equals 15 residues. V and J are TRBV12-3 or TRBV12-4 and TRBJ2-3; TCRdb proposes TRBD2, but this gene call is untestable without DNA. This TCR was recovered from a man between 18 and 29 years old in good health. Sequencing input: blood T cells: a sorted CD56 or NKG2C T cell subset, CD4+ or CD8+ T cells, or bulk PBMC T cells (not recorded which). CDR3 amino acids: CASSPRGSSKDTQYF.